This T cell receptor beta chain was sequenced during a study of blood T cell repertoires in COVID-19. Study context: Specimens from acute and convalescent COVID-19 originated in the United States, Italy and Spain. From T cells, B-cell-depleted T cells, or PBMCs came the material, which was cDNA or gDNA.

TCRdb keeps only in-frame clones here, not all; method: immunoSEQ multiplex PCR. This table holds under 200,000 clones, around 85% found once. The V gene's germline CDR1 is PRHDT and CDR2 FYEKMQ (reference sequence). Deletions cut 2 bases from V and 0 bases from J, with 11 bases between. This CDR3 has 15 amino acids. This TCR was recovered from a woman aged 80 or older with acute or convalescent COVID-19. Sequenced input: peripheral blood. The chain links TRBV13 to TRBJ2-7; no clear D. The CDR3 here is CASSLSVLTSYEQYF. CDR3 sequence (DNA): TGTGCCAGCAGCTTATCGGTCCTAACCTCCTACGAGCAGTACTTC. The full variable domain, with the rest looked up from reference TRBV13 and TRBJ2-7, is AAGVIQSPRHLIKEKRETATLKCYPIPRHDTVYWYQQGPGQDPQFLISFYEKMQSDKGSIPDRFSAQQFSDYHSELNMSSLELGDSALYFCASSLSVLTSYEQYFGPGTRLTVT.